This T cell receptor (beta chain) was retrieved from a study of T-cell reconstitution after alpha-beta-depleted transplantation in children. Points from the study as a whole: Some patients' high day-60 TCRbeta diversity was traced to surviving recipient T cells and thymic progenitors. It was newly produced T cells that mostly accounted for T-cell counts and diversity one year after transplant.

Preparation of the TCRbeta library involved a method that used unique molecular identifiers. Via MiXCR, TCRdb re-called the PCR reads, giving one row per CDR3 protein. The sample carries about 50,000 distinct CDR3 sequences, under 6% recorded once. This clonotype appeared many times. Antigen unknown. CDR1 is SGHVS and CDR2 is FQNEAQ in the germline V gene. V shed 5 bases and J 7 bases; nucleotides not matched to a gene: 5. CDR3 size: 14 residues. The TCR comes from a female patient under 10 years old who had a stem cell transplant for aplastic anemia, so the T cells may come from the graft donor. The J gene is TRBJ2-1, the V gene TRBV7-8; 10 nucleotides align to TRBD1. The sample in question was PBMCs, mostly from graft donor cells, obtained 60 days after TCRalphabeta/CD19-depleted stem cell transplant. Written as DNA, the CDR3 is TGTGCCAGCAGCACCGGGACAGGGGCGAATGAGCAGTTCTTC. Amino acids: CASSTGTGANEQFF.